This entry lists 13 T cell receptor beta chains sequenced from one sample in a study of PD-L1 blockade in urothelial cancer. The method was immunoSEQ multiplex PCR; TCRdb's version includes in-frame clones alone and lacks a portion of them. The data contain 35,000 to 40,000 clones, approximately 80% of them seen just once; the ten biggest clones take up about 4%. The sequenced sample was PBMCs, obtained around atezolizumab (anti-PD-L1) treatment. The receptors derive from a man in his 70s with urothelial cancer.

The chain is built from TRBV7-9 and TRBJ2-5; possible D gene TRBD1, 6 bases. This CDR3 has 15 amino acids. Germline V gene sequence: CDR1 SEHNR, CDR2 FQNEAQ (reference sequence). Trimming took 3 bases from V and 5 from J, leaving 16 bases between them. This CDR3 is CASSFTAERGETQYF. In DNA form, the CDR3 reads TGTGCCAGCAGCTTTACGGCCGAGAGGGGGGAGACCCAGTACTTC. Based on the CDR3 plus reference TRBV7-9 and TRBJ2-5, the full variable domain is DTGVSQNPRHKITKRGQNVTFRCDPISEHNRLYWYRQTLGQGPEFLTYFQNEAQLEKSRLLSDRFSAERPKGSFSTLEIQRTEQGDSAMYLCASSFTAERGETQYFGPGTRLLVL.

The V gene is TRBV6-1, the J gene TRBJ2-1; D gene ambiguous. Germline CDR1 is MNHNS and CDR2 is SASEGT. The CDR3 totals 12 residues. The V end lost 5 bases, the J end lost 6 bases, and 8 bases lay between the germline ends. The CDR3 bases are TGTGCCAGCAGTTTCTCTAGCAATGAGCAGTTCTTC. This sequence encodes CASSFSSNEQFF.

This rearrangement joins TRBV4-1 to TRBJ1-6; D is possibly TRBD1 (5 bases). Trimming shortened V by 0 bases and J by 8 bases, and 20 bases separated the two germline ends. The CDR3 contains 18 residues. Germline V gene sequence: CDR1 MGHRA, CDR2 YSYEKL. This CDR3 reads CASSQDRGGSPADSPLHF. Written as DNA, the CDR3 is TGCGCCAGCAGCCAAGATCGTGGGGGGTCACCGGCGGATTCACCCCTCCACTTT.

The rearrangement joins TRBV9 to TRBJ2-1; the D is unclear. Germline V CDR1 and CDR2: SGDLS, YYNGEE. With 3 bases removed from V and 7 bases from J, the gap between germline ends came to 11 bases. The CDR3 contains 13 residues. DNA of the CDR3: TGTGCCAGCAGCGGAGAGTTTGGTAATGAGCAGTTCTTC. Translating it yields CASSGEFGNEQFF.

V is TRBV18 and J is TRBJ2-3; D not certain. CDR1 is KGHSH, CDR2 LQKENI, per germline. CDR3 length: 13 amino acids. Trimming removed 4 bases from V and 2 bases from J, with 7 bases in between. The CDR3 DNA follows: TGTGCCAGCTCACAAACAGCCACAGATACGCAGTATTTT. Its protein is CASSQTATDTQYF.

This clone was recorded a few times. The chain joins TRBV20-1 to TRBJ1-1; D perhaps matches TRBD1 (6 bases). CDR3 length: 11 amino acids. Trimming removed 3 bases at V and 11 bases at J, with 13 bases between. Germline V CDR1 and CDR2: DFQATT, SNEGSKA (reference sequence). The CDR3 here is CSASQEGGAFF. As DNA, the CDR3 is TGCAGTGCTAGTCAAGAGGGGGGGGCTTTCTTT.

The chain joins TRBV7-3 to TRBJ2-5; 10 nucleotides match TRBD2. With V trimmed by 5 bases and J by 2 bases, 11 bases remained unmatched. Per germline, CDR1 SGHTA and CDR2 FQGTGA. CDR3 length: 17 residues. The CDR3 spells CASSPFPGLAQQETQYF. DNA for the CDR3: TGTGCCAGCAGCCCGTTTCCGGGACTAGCGCAACAAGAGACCCAGTACTTC.

The chain employs TRBV5-4 and TRBJ2-1; D is perhaps TRBD2 (5 bases). This CDR3 is built from 14 residues. Per the germline V gene, CDR1 is SGHNT and CDR2 is YYREEE (reference sequence). Trimming shortened V by 3 bases and J by 6 bases, and 13 bases separated the two germline ends. The CDR3 region is CASSSRTEGNEQFF. CDR3 DNA sequence: TGTGCCAGCAGCTCTCGGACTGAGGGCAATGAGCAGTTCTTC. The variable domain in full, completed from reference TRBV5-4 and TRBJ2-1, reads ETGVTQSPTHLIKTRGQQVTLRCSSQSGHNTVSWYQQALGQGPQFIFQYYREEENGRGNFPPRFSGLQFPNYSSELNVNALELDDSALYLCASSSRTEGNEQFFGPGTRLTVL.

The V and J genes are TRBV2 and TRBJ1-3; 7 bases are shared with TRBD1. The CDR3 is made up of 14 amino acids. Per the germline V gene, CDR1 is SNHLY and CDR2 is FYNNEI. V trimming: 6 bases; J trimming: 4 bases; junction bases outside the gene matches: 6. CDR3 amino acids: CASRRGLQGNTIYF. Here the CDR3 DNA reads TGTGCCAGCAGAAGGGGGCTTCAAGGAAACACCATATATTTT. The whole variable domain, remainder taken from reference TRBV2 and TRBJ1-3, is EPEVTQTPSHQVTQMGQEVILRCVPISNHLYFYWYRQILGQKVEFLVSFYNNEISEKSEIFDDQFSVERPDGSNFTLKIRSTKLEDSAMYFCASRRGLQGNTIYFGEGSWLTVV.

The rearrangement joins TRBV5-8 to TRBJ2-3; TRBD1 matches 9 bases. From germline, CDR1 is SGHTS and CDR2 YDEGEE. The CDR3 has 15 amino acids. The V and J ends lost 5 bases and 2 bases, in that order; junction bases with no gene match: 6. In DNA form, the CDR3 reads TGTGCCAGCAGGCGGGACAGGGATTCCACAGATACGCAGTATTTT. This translates into CASRRDRDSTDTQYF. The whole variable domain, remainder taken from reference TRBV5-8 and TRBJ2-3, is EAGVTQSPTHLIKTRGQQATLRCSPISGHTSVYWYQQALGLGLQFLLWYDEGEERNRGNFPPRFSGRQFPNYSSELNVNALELEDSALYLCASRRDRDSTDTQYFGPGTRLTVL.

This sequence joins TRBV2 and TRBJ2-2; D possibly corresponds to TRBD1 (5 bases). Germline CDR1 and CDR2: SNHLY and FYNNEI. CDR3 length: 13 amino acids. Trimming took 8 bases from V and 2 from J, leaving 9 bases between them. This CDR3 is CASSRDNTGELFF. In DNA, the CDR3 is TGTGCCAGCTCCAGGGATAACACCGGGGAGCTGTTTTTT.

This clone was observed a single time. This sequence joins TRBV19 and TRBJ1-5, with a weak D call TRBD1 (5 bases). Germline V CDR1 and CDR2: LNHDA, SQIVND (reference sequence). The CDR3 is 16 residues long. Trimming removed 0 bases at V and 1 base at J, with 10 bases between. The CDR3 DNA reads as TGTGCCAGTAGTATAGACAGGGAACCAAGCAATCAGCCCCAGCATTTT. As protein: CASSIDREPSNQPQHF.

This clone came up once. This chain connects TRBV7-2 to TRBJ2-3, with TRBD2 identical over 12 bases. The germline V gene has CDR1 SGHTA and CDR2 FQGNSA. The CDR3 is made up of 18 amino acids. V lost 7 bases to trimming and J lost 2 bases; unmatched junction nucleotides: 13. CDR3 region: CASIPGLAGKWATDTQYF. The CDR3, as DNA: TGTGCCAGCATCCCGGGACTAGCGGGTAAGTGGGCCACAGATACGCAGTATTTT.